This TCR beta chain was retrieved from a study of regulatory T cells in long-lasting Graves disease. Study information: Antithyroid drug use was under 3 months in newly diagnosed Graves' patients.

Library construction for TCR beta used iRepertoire HTBI primers and Arm-PCR of CDR3 regions. A single record per CDR3 protein comes from TCRdb applying MiXCR to the multiplex PCR reads. There are approximately 540,000 distinct CDR3 sequences in the sample; 9.5% to 15% occur only once, and 8.9% lies in the top ten. V was trimmed by 0 bases and J by 3 bases, leaving 15 bases between them. Germline V CDR1 and CDR2: SGDLS, YYNGEE. CDR3 size: 16 residues. Time point defined: newly diagnosed GD, antithyroid drugs for less than 3 months. RNA from PBMCs was the source of the TCR library. The sample also formed part of further work on T cells in Graves' hyperthyroidism and ophthalmopathy. That report notes: Reasons for excluding patients were uncontrolled infection, other autoimmune disease, pregnancy or lactation.

The chain employs TRBV9 and TRBJ2-5, with D hard to call. This sequence was found in a woman younger than 45 with Graves disease. The specimen was peripheral blood mononuclear cells (PBMCs), collected at new diagnosis, from a patient treated with antithyroid drugs. The chain's CDR3 is CASSVGSVLTKETQYF. The CDR3 region has the DNA TGTGCCAGCAGCGTAGGGAGTGTTCTGACAAAAGAGACCCAGTACTTC.